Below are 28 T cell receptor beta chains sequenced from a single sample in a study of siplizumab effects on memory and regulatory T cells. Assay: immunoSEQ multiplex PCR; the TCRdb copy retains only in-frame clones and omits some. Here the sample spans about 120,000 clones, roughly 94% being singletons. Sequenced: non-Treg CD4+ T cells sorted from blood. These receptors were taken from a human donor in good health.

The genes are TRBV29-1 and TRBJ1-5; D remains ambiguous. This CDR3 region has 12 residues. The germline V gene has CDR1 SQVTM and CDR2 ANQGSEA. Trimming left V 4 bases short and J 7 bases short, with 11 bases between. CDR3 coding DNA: TGCAGCGTTGGTGCGGGAAACCAGCCCCAGCATTTT. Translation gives CSVGAGNQPQHF.

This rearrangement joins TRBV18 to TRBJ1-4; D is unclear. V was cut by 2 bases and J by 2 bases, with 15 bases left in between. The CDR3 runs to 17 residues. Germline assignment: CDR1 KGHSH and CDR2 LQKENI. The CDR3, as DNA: TGTGCCAGCTCACCAAGTTCGTCGGGAACTACTAATGAAAAACTGTTTTTT. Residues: CASSPSSSGTTNEKLFF.

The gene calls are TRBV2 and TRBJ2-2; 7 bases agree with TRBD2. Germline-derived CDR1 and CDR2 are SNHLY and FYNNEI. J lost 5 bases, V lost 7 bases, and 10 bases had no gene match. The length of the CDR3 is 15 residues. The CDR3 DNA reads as TGTGCCAGCACCGGGACTAACCTTCTAACCGGGGAGCTGTTTTTT. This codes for CASTGTNLLTGELFF.

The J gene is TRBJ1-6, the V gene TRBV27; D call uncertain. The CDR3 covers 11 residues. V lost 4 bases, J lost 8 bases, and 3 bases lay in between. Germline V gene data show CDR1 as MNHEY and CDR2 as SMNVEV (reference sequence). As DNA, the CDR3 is TGTGCCAGCAGTTCGGATTCACCCCTCCACTTT. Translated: CASSSDSPLHF.

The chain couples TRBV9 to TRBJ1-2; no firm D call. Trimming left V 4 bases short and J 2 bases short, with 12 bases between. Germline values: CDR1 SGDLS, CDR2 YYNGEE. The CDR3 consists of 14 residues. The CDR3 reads CASSPARENYGYTF. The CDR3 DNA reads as TGTGCCAGCAGCCCCGCTCGAGAGAACTATGGCTACACCTTC.

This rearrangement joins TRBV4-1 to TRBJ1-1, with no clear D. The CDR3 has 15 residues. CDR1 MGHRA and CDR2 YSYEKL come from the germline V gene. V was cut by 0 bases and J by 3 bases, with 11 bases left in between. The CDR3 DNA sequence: TGCGCCAGCAGCCAAGATCTCGTTAGGTACACTGAAGCTTTCTTT. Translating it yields CASSQDLVRYTEAFF.

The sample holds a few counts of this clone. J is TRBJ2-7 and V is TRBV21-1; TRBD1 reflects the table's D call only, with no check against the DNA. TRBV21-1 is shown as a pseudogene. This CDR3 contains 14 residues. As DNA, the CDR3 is TGTGCCAGCACCCTAAGGGACAGGGAGTTCGAGCAGTACTTC. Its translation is CASTLRDREFEQYF.

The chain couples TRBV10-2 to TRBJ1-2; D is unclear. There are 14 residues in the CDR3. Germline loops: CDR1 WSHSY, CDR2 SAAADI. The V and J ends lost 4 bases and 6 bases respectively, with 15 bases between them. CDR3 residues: CASSAVGRNHGYTF. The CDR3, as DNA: TGCGCCAGCAGTGCGGTAGGGAGGAACCATGGCTACACCTTC.

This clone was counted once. CDR3 sequence: CASSLVPGAGYGYTF. DNA for the CDR3: TGTGCCAGCAGCTTAGTCCCAGGGGCGGGCTATGGCTACACCTTC. The chain recombines TRBV7-2 with TRBJ1-2, with D possibly being TRBD1 (6 bases). Trimming shortened V by 1 base and J by 4 bases, and 13 bases separated the two germline ends. The germline CDR1 and CDR2 sequences are SGHTA and FQGNSA. This CDR3 is 15 amino acids long.

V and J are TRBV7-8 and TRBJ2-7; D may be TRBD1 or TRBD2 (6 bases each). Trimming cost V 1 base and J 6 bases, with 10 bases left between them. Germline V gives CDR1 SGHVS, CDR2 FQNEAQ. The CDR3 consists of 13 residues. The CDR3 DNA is TGTGCCAGCAGCTTAGTTGGAGGGGGCGAGCAGTACTTC. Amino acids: CASSLVGGGEQYF.

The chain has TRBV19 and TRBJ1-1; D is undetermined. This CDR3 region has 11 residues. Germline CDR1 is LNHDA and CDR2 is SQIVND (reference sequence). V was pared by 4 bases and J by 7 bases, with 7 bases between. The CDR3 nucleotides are TGTGCCAGTAGTACCGCCTTTGAAGCTTTCTTT. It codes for CASSTAFEAFF.

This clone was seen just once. As DNA, the CDR3 is TGTGCCAGCACCCTAGAATTCGCAGATACGCAGTATTTT. This codes for CASTLEFADTQYF. The rearrangement joins TRBV6-6 to TRBJ2-3; D unclear. V lost 7 bases, J lost 4 bases, and 12 bases lay in between. This CDR3 has 13 amino acids. Germline V gene sequence: CDR1 MNHNY, CDR2 SVGAGI (reference sequence).

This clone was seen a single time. DNA of the CDR3: TGCGCCAGCAGCCAAGGGATTTTAGGGGATTCAGCTGGGGCCAACGTCCTGACTTTC. Residues: CASSQGILGDSAGANVLTF. The rearrangement uses TRBV4-1 and TRBJ2-6; perhaps TRBD1 as D (5 bases). The germline gives CDR1 MGHRA, CDR2 YSYEKL. The CDR3 is 19 amino acids. Trimming stripped 1 base from V and 2 bases from J, with 18 bases between.

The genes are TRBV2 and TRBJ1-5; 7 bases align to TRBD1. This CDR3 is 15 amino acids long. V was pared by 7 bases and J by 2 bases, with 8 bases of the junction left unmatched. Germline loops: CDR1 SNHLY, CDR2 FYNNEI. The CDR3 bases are TGTGCCAGCACCGACCGGACAGGACGCAATCAGCCCCAGCATTTT. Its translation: CASTDRTGRNQPQHF.

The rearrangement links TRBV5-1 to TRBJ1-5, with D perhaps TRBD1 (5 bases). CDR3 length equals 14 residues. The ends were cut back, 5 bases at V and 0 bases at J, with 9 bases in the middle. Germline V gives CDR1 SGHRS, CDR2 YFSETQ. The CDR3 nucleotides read TGCGCCAGCAGTGGGGGGGATAGCAATCAGCCCCAGCATTTT. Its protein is CASSGGDSNQPQHF.

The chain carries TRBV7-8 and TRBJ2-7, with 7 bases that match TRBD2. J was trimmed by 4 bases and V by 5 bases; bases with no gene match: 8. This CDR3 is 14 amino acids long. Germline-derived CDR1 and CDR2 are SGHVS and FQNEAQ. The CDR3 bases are TGTGCCAGCAGCCCCGGGGGGAGCAAGTACGAGCAGTACTTC. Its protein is CASSPGGSKYEQYF.

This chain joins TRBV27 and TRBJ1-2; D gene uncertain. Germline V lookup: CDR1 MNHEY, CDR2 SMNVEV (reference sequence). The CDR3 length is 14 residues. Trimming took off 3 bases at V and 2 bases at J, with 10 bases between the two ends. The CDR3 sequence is CASSFREQNYGYTF. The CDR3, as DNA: TGTGCCAGCAGTTTCCGAGAACAAAACTATGGCTACACCTTC.

The CDR3 DNA reads as TGTGCCAGCTCACTCTACAGGGGCCGCAATCAGCCCCAGCATTTT. Residues: CASSLYRGRNQPQHF. The chain is built from TRBV18 and TRBJ1-5; 7 nucleotides agree with TRBD1. Germline values: CDR1 KGHSH, CDR2 LQKENI. V shed 4 bases, J shed 2 bases, and the junction held 5 bases outside the gene matches. The length of the CDR3 is 15 residues.

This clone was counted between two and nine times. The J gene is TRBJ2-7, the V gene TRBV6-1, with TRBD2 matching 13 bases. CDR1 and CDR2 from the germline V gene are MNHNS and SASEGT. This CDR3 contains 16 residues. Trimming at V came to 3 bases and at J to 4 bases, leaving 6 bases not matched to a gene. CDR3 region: CASSDAGTSGKYEQYF. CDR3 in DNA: TGTGCCAGCAGTGACGCCGGGACTAGCGGGAAGTACGAGCAGTACTTC.

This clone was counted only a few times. CDR3 loop: CASSPPGTPPEQYF. DNA for the CDR3: TGTGCCAGCTCACCACCGGGGACACCACCCGAGCAGTACTTC. The V and J genes are TRBV18 and TRBJ2-7, with D maybe TRBD1 (6 bases). The CDR3 is 14 residues long. CDR1 and CDR2 (germline): KGHSH, LQKENI. V shed 0 bases and J shed 6 bases, with 12 bases lying between them.

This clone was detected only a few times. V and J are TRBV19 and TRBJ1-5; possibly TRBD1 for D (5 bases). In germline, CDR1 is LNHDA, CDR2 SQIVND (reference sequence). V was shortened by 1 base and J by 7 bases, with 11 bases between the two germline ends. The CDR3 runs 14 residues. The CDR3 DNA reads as TGTGCCAGTAGTATAGCGGCGACAGTCCAGCCCCAGCATTTT. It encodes CASSIAATVQPQHF.

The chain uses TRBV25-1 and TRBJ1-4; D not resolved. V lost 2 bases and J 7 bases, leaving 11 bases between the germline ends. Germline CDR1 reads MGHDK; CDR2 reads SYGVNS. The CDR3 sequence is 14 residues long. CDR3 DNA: TGTGCCAGCAGTGAAGGGCGGGGTGGTGAAAAACTGTTTTTT. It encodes CASSEGRGGEKLFF.

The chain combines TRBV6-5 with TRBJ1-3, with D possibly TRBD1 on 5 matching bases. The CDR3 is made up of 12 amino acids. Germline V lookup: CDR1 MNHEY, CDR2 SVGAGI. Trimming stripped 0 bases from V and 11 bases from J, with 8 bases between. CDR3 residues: CASSYSRGAIYF. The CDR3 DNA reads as TGTGCCAGCAGTTACTCTAGGGGCGCCATATATTTT.

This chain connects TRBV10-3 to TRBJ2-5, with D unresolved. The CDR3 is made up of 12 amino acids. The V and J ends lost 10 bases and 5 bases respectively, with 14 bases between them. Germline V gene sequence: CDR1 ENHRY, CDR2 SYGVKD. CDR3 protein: CATKTDSETQYF. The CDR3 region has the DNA TGTGCCACCAAAACCGACTCGGAGACCCAGTACTTC.

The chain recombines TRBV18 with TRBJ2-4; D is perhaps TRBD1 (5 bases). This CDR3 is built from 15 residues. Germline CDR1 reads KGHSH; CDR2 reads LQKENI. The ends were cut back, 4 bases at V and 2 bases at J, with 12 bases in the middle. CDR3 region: CASSQGQVPKNIQYF. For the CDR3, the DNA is TGTGCCAGCTCACAAGGACAAGTCCCCAAAAACATTCAGTACTTC.

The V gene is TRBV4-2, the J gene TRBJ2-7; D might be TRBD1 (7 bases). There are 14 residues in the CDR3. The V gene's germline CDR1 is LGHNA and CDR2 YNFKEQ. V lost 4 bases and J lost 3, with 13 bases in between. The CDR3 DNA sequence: TGTGCCAGCAGCCTCGACAGGGACTTCTACGAGCAGTACTTC. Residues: CASSLDRDFYEQYF.

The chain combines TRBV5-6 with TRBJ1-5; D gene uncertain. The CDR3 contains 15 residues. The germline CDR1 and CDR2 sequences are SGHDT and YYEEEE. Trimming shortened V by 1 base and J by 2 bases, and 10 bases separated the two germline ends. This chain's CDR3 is CASSLMAGGNQPQHF. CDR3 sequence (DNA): TGTGCCAGCAGCTTGATGGCGGGAGGCAATCAGCCCCAGCATTTT.

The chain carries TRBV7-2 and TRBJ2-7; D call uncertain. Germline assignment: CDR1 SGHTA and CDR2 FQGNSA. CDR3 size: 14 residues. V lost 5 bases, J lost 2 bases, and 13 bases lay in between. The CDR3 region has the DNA TGTGCCAGCAGCCCGTCCGGTAGGGCCTACGAGCAGTACTTC. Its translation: CASSPSGRAYEQYF. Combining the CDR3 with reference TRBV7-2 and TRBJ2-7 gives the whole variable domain GAGVSQSPSNKVTEKGKDVELRCDPISGHTALYWYRQSLGQGLEFLIYFQGNSAPDKSGLPSDRFSAERTGGSVSTLTIQRTQQEDSAVYLCASSPSGRAYEQYFGPGTRLTVT.